This is a list of T cell receptor beta chains from one sample in a study of shared clonotypes between healthy human individuals. Only in-frame clones appear in the TCRdb table, and some are missing; sequencing was by immunoSEQ multiplex PCR. The data show about 1.5 million clones, roughly 97% seen once. Sequenced sample: naive CD4+ T cells sorted from blood. The receptors shown here come from a man aged 25-40 years in good health. CDR3s include the opening cysteine and the closing phenylalanine or tryptophan. D genes are given only for firm matches. A row's size may be missing; if present it is once, few, many or a size class.

CASSSGGGINGELFF,TGTGCCAGTAGTTCGGGAGGCGGGATTAACGGGGAGCTGTTTTTT,.,TRBJ2-2,TRBV19,TRBD2
CASSLVVSSYNEQFF,TGTGCCAGCAGCTTAGTGGTTTCCTCCTACAATGAGCAGTTCTTC,.,TRBJ2-1,TRBV7-2,.
CASWDRVVTDTQYF,TGTGCCAGTTGGGACAGGGTGGTAACAGATACGCAGTATTTT,.,TRBJ2-3,TRBV28,TRBD1
CASSPPASGVADTQYF,TGTGCCAGCAGCCCACCGGCTAGCGGAGTCGCAGATACGCAGTATTTT,.,TRBJ2-3,TRBV28,TRBD2
CAISDWGQETQYF,TGTGCCATCAGTGATTGGGGACAAGAGACCCAGTACTTC,.,TRBJ2-5,TRBV10-3,.
CSVANFEGYTF,TGCAGCGTTGCGAATTTCGAGGGGTACACCTTC,.,TRBJ1-2,TRBV29-1,.
CASQITKTNSYNEQFF,TGTGCCAGCCAAATAACCAAGACGAACTCCTACAATGAGCAGTTCTTC,.,TRBJ2-1,TRBV18,.
CASSIPTRSEAFF,TGCGCCAGCAGCATCCCGACAAGGAGTGAAGCTTTCTTT,.,TRBJ1-1,TRBV5-1,.
CASSDRANQPQHF,TGTGCCAGCAGCGACAGGGCAAATCAGCCCCAGCATTTT,.,TRBJ1-5,TRBV7-9,TRBD1
CASSPPTGPDTQYF,TGTGCCAGCAGTCCTCCGACAGGTCCAGATACGCAGTATTTT,.,TRBJ2-3,TRBV2,.
CASSLEFRTANTGELFF,TGTGCCAGCAGCTTAGAATTTAGGACTGCAAACACCGGGGAGCTGTTTTTT,.,TRBJ2-2,TRBV7-2,.
CATSRDGGLTETQYF,TGTGCCACCAGCAGAGATGGGGGGTTGACGGAGACCCAGTACTTC,.,TRBJ2-5,TRBV15,.
CASSFVARVVNTEAFF,TGCGCCAGCAGCTTTGTGGCCAGGGTGGTGAACACTGAAGCTTTCTTT,.,TRBJ1-1,TRBV5-1,.
CASSPSGRVRGANVLTF,TGTGCCAGCAGTCCCTCGGGTAGGGTGCGCGGGGCCAACGTCCTGACTTTC,.,TRBJ2-6,TRBV28,.
CASSQDRRSEAFF,TGCGCCAGCAGCCAAGACAGAAGATCTGAAGCTTTCTTT,.,TRBJ1-1,TRBV5-1,.
CASNHGGGSEAFF,TGTGCCAGCAATCACGGAGGGGGCTCTGAAGCTTTCTTT,.,TRBJ1-1,TRBV28,TRBD1
CASSPGGSPYEQYF,TGTGCCAGCTCACCGGGCGGGAGTCCCTACGAGCAGTACTTC,.,TRBJ2-7,TRBV18,TRBD2
CASSKTGGAYNEQFF,TGTGCCAGCTCTAAAACGGGGGGCGCTTACAATGAGCAGTTCTTC,.,TRBJ2-1,TRBV18,.
CASGRESSSYEQYF,TGTGCCAGCGGTAGGGAGTCGAGCTCCTACGAGCAGTACTTC,.,TRBJ2-7,TRBV14,.
CASSPRTAQETQYF,TGTGCCAGCAGCCCCCGGACCGCCCAAGAGACCCAGTACTTC,.,TRBJ2-5,TRBV7-9,.
CASSLSGTGSYEQYF,TGCGCCAGCAGCTTGTCGGGGACCGGTTCCTACGAGCAGTACTTC,.,TRBJ2-7,TRBV5-1,.
CASSLGLAGIQETQYF,TGTGCCAGCAGTTTAGGCCTAGCGGGCATCCAAGAGACCCAGTACTTC,.,TRBJ2-5,TRBV28,TRBD2
CASGASDYEQYF,TGTGCCAGCGGGGCGTCAGACTACGAGCAGTACTTC,once,TRBJ2-7,TRBV28,.
CASSLAGNKDTQYF,TGTGCCAGCAGTTTAGCGGGTAATAAAGATACGCAGTATTTT,.,TRBJ2-3,TRBV28,.
CASSPGTPAGGEQFF,TGTGCCAGCAGCCCCGGAACTCCCGCGGGCGGTGAGCAGTTCTTC,.,TRBJ2-1,TRBV7-2,.
CASGGPVSLEYEQYF,TGTGCCAGCGGGGGCCCCGTATCCTTAGAATACGAGCAGTACTTC,.,TRBJ2-7,TRBV9,.
CASSTGTQTQYF,TGTGCCAGCAGTACAGGGACGCAGACCCAGTACTTC,once,TRBJ2-5,TRBV7-9,.
CASSFRGNTEAFF,TGTGCCAGCAGCTTCAGGGGGAACACTGAAGCTTTCTTT,.,TRBJ1-1,TRBV5-5,.
CASSDVGRSTGELFF,TGTGCCAGCAGTGATGTGGGGCGTAGCACCGGGGAGCTGTTTTTT,.,TRBJ2-2,TRBV25-1,.
CANGKREGLNEQFF,TGTGCCAACGGGAAGCGGGAGGGCCTGAATGAGCAGTTCTTC,.,TRBJ2-1,TRBV2,TRBD2
CASSGQGVNYGYTF,TGTGCCAGCAGCGGGCAGGGTGTTAACTATGGCTACACCTTC,.,TRBJ1-2,TRBV9,.
CASSPGTGVGYTF,TGTGCCAGCTCCCCCGGGACAGGGGTAGGCTACACCTTC,.,TRBJ1-2,TRBV18,TRBD1
CASIRDRHATGELFF,TGTGCCAGTATAAGGGACAGGCATGCCACCGGGGAGCTGTTTTTT,.,TRBJ2-2,TRBV19,TRBD1
CASSGGFLAGTNTGELFF,TGTGCCAGCTCAGGCGGGTTCCTAGCGGGGACGAACACCGGGGAGCTGTTTTTT,.,TRBJ2-2,TRBV18,TRBD2
CASSLGLAASTDTQYF,TGTGCCAGCAGCTTAGGGCTAGCGGCTAGCACAGATACGCAGTATTTT,.,TRBJ2-3,TRBV7-9,TRBD2
CASSPGQGGQETQYF,TGTGCCAGTAGTCCCGGACAGGGGGGTCAAGAGACCCAGTACTTC,.,TRBJ2-5,TRBV19,TRBD1
CASTPRVTSGANVLTF,TGTGCCAGCACCCCACGGGTAACCTCTGGGGCCAACGTCCTGACTTTC,.,TRBJ2-6,TRBV7-2,.
CASSSVLGGTQYF,TGTGCCAGCAGCTCCGTGCTGGGGGGGACCCAGTACTTC,.,TRBJ2-5,TRBV11-3,.
CASSPKGDSYEQYF,TGCGCCAGCAGCCCAAAGGGGGATTCCTACGAGCAGTACTTC,.,TRBJ2-7,TRBV5-1,.
CSVDRTAYGYTF,TGCAGCGTTGACAGAACAGCCTATGGCTACACCTTC,.,TRBJ1-2,TRBV29-1,.